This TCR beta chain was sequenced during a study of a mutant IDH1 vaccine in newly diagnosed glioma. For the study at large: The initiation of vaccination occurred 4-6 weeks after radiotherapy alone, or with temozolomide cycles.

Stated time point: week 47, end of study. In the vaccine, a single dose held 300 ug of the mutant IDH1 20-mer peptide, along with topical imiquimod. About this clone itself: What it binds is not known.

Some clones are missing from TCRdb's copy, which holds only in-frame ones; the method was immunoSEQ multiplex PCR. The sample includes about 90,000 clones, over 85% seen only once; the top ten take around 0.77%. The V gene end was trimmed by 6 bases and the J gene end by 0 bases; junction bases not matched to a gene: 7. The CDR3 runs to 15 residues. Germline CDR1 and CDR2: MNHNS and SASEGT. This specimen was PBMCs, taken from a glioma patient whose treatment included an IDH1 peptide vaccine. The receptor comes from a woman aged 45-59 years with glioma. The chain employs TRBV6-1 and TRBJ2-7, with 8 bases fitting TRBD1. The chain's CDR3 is CASSIFTGGSYEQYF. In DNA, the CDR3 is TGTGCCAGCAGCATATTTACAGGGGGCTCCTACGAGCAGTACTTC.